This paragraph covers one T cell receptor beta chain sequence. The target antigen is unknown. Primers: 60 Vbeta forward and 13 Jbeta reverse. TCRdb keeps only in-frame clones here, not all; method: immunoSEQ multiplex PCR. The table lists 100,000 to 150,000 clones, roughly 77% of them singletons, with roughly 1.1% in the top ten. This record comes from a study of cytomegalovirus exposure and HLA in healthy donors. Findings of the study overall: A later analysis by the authors found several of the most significant clusters apparently linked to common viral pathogens. In a later analysis, a missense DCLRE1C variant was linked to TCR beta V- and J-gene trimming. In vitro assays verified that a few CMV-associated chains recognized CMV antigens specifically. TCR beta chains associated with HLA were, in a later analysis, more clonally expanded than equally common others.

Input material: PBMCs. The clonotype was recovered from a woman between 25 and 40 years old in good health and CMV-seronegative.

CDR3 region: CATSSRGGTGGEQYF. CDR3 coding DNA: TGTGCCACCAGCAGTCGGGGCGGGACGGGAGGGGAGCAGTACTTC. The chain uses TRBV15 and TRBJ2-7; 8 nucleotides align to TRBD2. This CDR3 comprises 15 residues. CDR1 is LNHNV, CDR2 YYDKDF, per germline (reference sequence). The ends lost 3 bases at V and 7 bases at J; junction bases unmatched: 11.